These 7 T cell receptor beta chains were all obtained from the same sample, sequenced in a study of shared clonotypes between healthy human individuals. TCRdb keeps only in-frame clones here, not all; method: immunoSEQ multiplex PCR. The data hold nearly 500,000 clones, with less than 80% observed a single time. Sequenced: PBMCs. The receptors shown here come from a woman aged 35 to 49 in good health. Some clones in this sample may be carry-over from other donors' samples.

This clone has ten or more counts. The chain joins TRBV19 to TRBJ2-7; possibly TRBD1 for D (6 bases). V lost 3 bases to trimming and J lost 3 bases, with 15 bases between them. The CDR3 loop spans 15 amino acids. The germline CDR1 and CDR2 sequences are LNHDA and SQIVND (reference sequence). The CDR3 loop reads CASSIAPGQSYEQYF. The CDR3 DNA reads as TGTGCCAGTAGTATTGCTCCAGGACAGAGCTACGAGCAGTACTTC.

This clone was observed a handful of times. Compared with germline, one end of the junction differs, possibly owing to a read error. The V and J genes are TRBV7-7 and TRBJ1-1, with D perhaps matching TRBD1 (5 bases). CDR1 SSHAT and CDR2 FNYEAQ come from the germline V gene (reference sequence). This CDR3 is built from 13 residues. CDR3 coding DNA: TGTGCTAGCAGCTTCGCAGAGGGGTCGGAAGCTTTCTTT. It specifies CASSFAEGSEAFF. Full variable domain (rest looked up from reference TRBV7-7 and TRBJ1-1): GAGVSQSPRYKVTKRGQDVTLRCDPISSHATLYWYQQALGQGPEFLTYFNYEAQPDKSGLPSDRFSAERPEGSISTLTIQRTEQRDSAMYRCASSFAEGSEAFFGQGTRLTVV.

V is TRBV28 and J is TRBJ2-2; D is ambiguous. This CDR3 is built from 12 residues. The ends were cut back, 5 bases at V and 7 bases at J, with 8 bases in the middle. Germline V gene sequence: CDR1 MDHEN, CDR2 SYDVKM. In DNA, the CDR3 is TGTGCCAGCAGTCCCCCGGTCGGGGAGCTGTTTTTT. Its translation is CASSPPVGELFF.

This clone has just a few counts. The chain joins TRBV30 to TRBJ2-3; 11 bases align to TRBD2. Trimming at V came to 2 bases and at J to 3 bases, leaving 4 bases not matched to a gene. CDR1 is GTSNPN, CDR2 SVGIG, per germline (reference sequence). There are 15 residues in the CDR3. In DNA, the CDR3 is TGTGCCTGGAGTCCCTTAGCGGGAGGGACAGATACGCAGTATTTT. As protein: CAWSPLAGGTDTQYF.

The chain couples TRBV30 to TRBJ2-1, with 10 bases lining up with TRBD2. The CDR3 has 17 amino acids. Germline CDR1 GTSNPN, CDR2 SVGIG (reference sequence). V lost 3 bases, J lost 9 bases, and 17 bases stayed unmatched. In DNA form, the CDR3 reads TGTGCCTGGAGAGTGTTAGGGCTAGCGGGAGACGGCGGTGAGCAGTTCTTC. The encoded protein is CAWRVLGLAGDGGEQFF. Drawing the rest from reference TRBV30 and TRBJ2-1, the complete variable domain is SQTIHQWPATLVQPVGSPLSLECTVEGTSNPNLYWYRQAAGRGLQLLFYSVGIGQISSEVPQNLSASRPQDRQFILSSKKLLLSDSGFYLCAWRVLGLAGDGGEQFFGPGTRLTVL.

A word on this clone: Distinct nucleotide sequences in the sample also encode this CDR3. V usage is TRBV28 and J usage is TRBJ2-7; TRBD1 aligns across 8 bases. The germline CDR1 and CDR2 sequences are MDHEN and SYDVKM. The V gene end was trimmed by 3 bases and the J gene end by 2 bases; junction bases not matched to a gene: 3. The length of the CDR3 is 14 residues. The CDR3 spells CASSFGTGAYEQYF. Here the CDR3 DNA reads TGTGCCAGCAGTTTTGGGACAGGAGCCTACGAGCAGTACTTC.

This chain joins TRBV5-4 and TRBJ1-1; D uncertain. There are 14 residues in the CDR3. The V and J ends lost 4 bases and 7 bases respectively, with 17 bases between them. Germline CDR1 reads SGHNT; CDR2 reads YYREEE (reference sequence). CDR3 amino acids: CASSPGLREGEAFF. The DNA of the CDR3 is TGTGCCAGCAGCCCGGGCCTCCGGGAGGGTGAAGCTTTCTTT.